The present entry profiles one T cell receptor (beta chain) with its context. Its antigen is still unknown. There are 15 residues in the CDR3. Trimming cost V 4 bases and J 0 bases, with 11 bases left between them. Germline assignment: CDR1 SGHRS and CDR2 YFSETQ. Doses given second, at about 4 or about 12 weeks, were pooled. The data were obtained in a study of T cell responses to AZD1222 COVID-19 vaccine. Points from the study as a whole: Only a handful of individuals given AZD1222 were seropositive at baseline. The span of vaccine-associated CD4 TCRs extended across spike, with dominance at 160-218 and 743-854.

Sequencing used immunoSEQ multiplex PCR; TCRdb keeps in-frame clones, though not all of them. Of 75,000 to 95,000 clones in the sample, about 85% were seen once. The chain links TRBV5-1 to TRBJ1-3; TRBD1 might be the D (5 bases). The origin of this receptor is an adult who received the AZD1222 COVID-19 vaccine. The sample in question was peripheral blood, obtained 28 days after the second AZD1222 dose. CDR3 DNA sequence: TGCGCCAGCAGCACAATTCAGGGCTCTGGAAACACCATATATTTT. Its protein is CASSTIQGSGNTIYF.